The T cell receptor beta chain described here comes from a study of blood T cell repertoires in COVID-19. Sequencing was performed with immunoSEQ multiplex PCR; in TCRdb, only in-frame clones are kept and a portion is missing. The sample contains tens of thousands of clones, roughly 85% of which appear only once. The origin of this receptor is a human donor in a cohort sampled during active COVID-19. The material sequenced was peripheral blood.

In DNA, the CDR3 is TGTGCCAGCAGCGGGGACAGGGGGGGAAACACCATATATTTT. This codes for CASSGDRGGNTIYF. The chain uses TRBV9 and TRBJ1-3, with 11 bases that match TRBD1. The CDR3 is 14 residues long. From germline, CDR1 is SGDLS and CDR2 YYNGEE. Losses at the gene ends were 3 bases for V and 4 bases for J; bases not matched to a gene: 0.